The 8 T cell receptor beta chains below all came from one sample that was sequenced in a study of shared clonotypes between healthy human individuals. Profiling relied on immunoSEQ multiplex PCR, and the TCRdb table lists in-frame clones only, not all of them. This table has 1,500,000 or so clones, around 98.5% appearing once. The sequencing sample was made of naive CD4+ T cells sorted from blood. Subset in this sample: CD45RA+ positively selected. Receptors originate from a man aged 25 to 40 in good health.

The CDR3: CASSPPGPNSYEQYF. The CDR3, as DNA: TGTGCCAGCAGCCCCCCCGGGCCGAACTCCTACGAGCAGTACTTC. The chain combines TRBV9 with TRBJ2-7; no clear D gene. Per germline, CDR1 SGDLS and CDR2 YYNGEE. The CDR3 runs to 15 residues. Trimming pared 4 bases from V and 0 bases from J, leaving 14 bases between.

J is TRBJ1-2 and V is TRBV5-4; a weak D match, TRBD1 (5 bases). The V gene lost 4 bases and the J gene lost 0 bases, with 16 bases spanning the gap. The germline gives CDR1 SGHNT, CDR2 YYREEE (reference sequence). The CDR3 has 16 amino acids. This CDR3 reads CASSTYARVANYGYTF. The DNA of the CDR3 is TGTGCCAGCAGCACCTACGCCAGGGTAGCTAACTATGGCTACACCTTC.

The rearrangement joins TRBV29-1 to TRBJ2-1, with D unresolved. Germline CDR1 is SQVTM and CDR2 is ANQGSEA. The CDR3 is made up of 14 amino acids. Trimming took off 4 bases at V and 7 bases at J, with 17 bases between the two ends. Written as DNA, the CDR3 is TGCAGCGTTGCGGCTCGCCTTTCAAGGAATGAGCAGTTCTTC. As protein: CSVAARLSRNEQFF.

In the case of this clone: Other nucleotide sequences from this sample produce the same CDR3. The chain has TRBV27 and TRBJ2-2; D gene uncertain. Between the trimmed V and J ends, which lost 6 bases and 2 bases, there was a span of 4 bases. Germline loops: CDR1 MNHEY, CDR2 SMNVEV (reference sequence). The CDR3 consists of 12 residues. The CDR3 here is CASRLNTGELFF. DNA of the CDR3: TGTGCCAGCAGACTTAACACCGGGGAGCTGTTTTTT.

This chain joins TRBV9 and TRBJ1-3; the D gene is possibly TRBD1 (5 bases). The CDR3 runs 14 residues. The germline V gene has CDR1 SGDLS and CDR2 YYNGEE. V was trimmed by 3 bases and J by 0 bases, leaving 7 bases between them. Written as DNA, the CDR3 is TGTGCCAGCAGCGCAGGGATCTCTGGAAACACCATATATTTT. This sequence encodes CASSAGISGNTIYF.

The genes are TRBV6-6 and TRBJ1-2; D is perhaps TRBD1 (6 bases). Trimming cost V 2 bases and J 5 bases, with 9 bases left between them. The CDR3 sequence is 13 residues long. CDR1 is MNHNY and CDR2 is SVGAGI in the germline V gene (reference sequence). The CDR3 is CASSYVTGYGYTF. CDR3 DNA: TGTGCCAGCAGTTACGTTACAGGGTATGGCTACACCTTC.

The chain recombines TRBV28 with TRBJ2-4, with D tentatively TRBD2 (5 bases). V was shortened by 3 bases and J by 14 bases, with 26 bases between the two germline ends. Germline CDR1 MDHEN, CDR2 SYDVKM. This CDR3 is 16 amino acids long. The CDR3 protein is CASSFGWRGFSKEEYF. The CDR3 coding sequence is TGTGCCAGCAGTTTCGGGTGGCGCGGATTTTCTAAGGAGGAGTACTTC.

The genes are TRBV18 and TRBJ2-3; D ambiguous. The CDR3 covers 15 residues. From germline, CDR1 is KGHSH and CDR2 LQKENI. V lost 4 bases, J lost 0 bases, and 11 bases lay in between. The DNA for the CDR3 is TGTGCCAGCTCACGTGTTTTTGGTAGCACAGATACGCAGTATTTT. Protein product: CASSRVFGSTDTQYF.